The next 16 T cell receptor beta chains were all read from a single sample in a study of cytomegalovirus exposure and HLA in healthy donors. 60 Vbeta and 13 Jbeta primers were used in PCR. Only in-frame clones appear in the TCRdb table, and some are missing; sequencing was by immunoSEQ multiplex PCR. The sample consists of roughly 110,000 clones, about four fifths of them appearing once. The source material was PBMCs. The receptor source for this set is a man in his fifties in good health and CMV-seronegative.

The chain employs TRBV27 and TRBJ1-1; D may be TRBD1 (6 bases). The ends were cut back, 6 bases at V and 0 bases at J, with 23 bases in the middle. This CDR3 contains 18 residues. CDR1 and CDR2 (germline): MNHEY, SMNVEV (reference sequence). CDR3 protein: CASSKTPPDGQLNTEAFF. In DNA form, the CDR3 reads TGTGCCAGCAGCAAAACTCCCCCCGACGGACAGCTGAACACTGAAGCTTTCTTT.

The genes are TRBV28 and TRBJ1-1, with D perhaps matching TRBD1 (5 bases). The V end was cut by 3 bases, the J end by 4 bases, with 9 bases between. Germline assignment: CDR1 MDHEN and CDR2 SYDVKM. This CDR3 has 13 residues. This chain's CDR3 is CASSFQGGTEAFF. As DNA, the CDR3 is TGTGCCAGCAGTTTTCAGGGAGGCACTGAAGCTTTCTTT.

In this sample, this clone turned up once. One end of the junction varies from germline; a read error may be responsible. The V call is TRBV7-9, the J call TRBJ2-3; a possible D gene is TRBD1 (6 bases). The CDR3 extends over 16 amino acids. Germline CDR1 SEHNR, CDR2 FQNEAQ (reference sequence). The CDR3: CSSSLLGQGKSDTQYF. CDR3 DNA: TGTTCCAGCAGCTTGTTGGGGCAGGGGAAGTCAGATACGCAGTATTTT.

This chain links TRBV13 with TRBJ2-5; D may be TRBD1 (6 bases). With the DNA end fitting TRBJ2-7 better, the J assignment may be wrong. The CDR3 sequence is 14 residues long. Germline loops: CDR1 PRHDT, CDR2 FYEKMQ (reference sequence). The CDR3 nucleotides read TGTGCCAGCAGCCTTGGACCCCCAGGGGACGAGCAGTACTTC. It is translated as CASSLGPPGDEQYF.

The CDR3 loop is CASSLVPGSEQFF. Here the CDR3 DNA reads TGTGCCAGCAGTTTGGTCCCGGGGAGTGAGCAGTTCTTC. The rearrangement uses TRBV28 and TRBJ2-1, with a weak D call TRBD2 (5 bases). Germline lookup yields CDR1 MDHEN and CDR2 SYDVKM. The CDR3 sequence is 13 residues long. The V and J ends lost 3 bases and 9 bases respectively, with 12 bases between them. The whole variable domain, remainder taken from reference TRBV28 and TRBJ2-1, is DVKVTQSSRYLVKRTGEKVFLECVQDMDHENMFWYRQDPGLGLRLIYFSYDVKMKEKGDIPEGYSVSREKKERFSLILESASTNQTSMYLCASSLVPGSEQFFGPGTRLTVL.

This clone was observed once. The CDR3 coding sequence is TGTGCCAGCAGTTACTCCTACGGTACGCTAGGGGAGGGGCAGTTCTTC. Its protein product is CASSYSYGTLGEGQFF. The chain joins TRBV6-6 to TRBJ2-1, with TRBD2 matching 7 bases. Germline-derived CDR1 and CDR2 are MNHNY and SVGAGI (reference sequence). After removal of 0 bases from V and 12 bases from J, the junction contained 14 bases not matched to a gene. The CDR3 loop spans 16 amino acids.

This chain uses TRBV30 with TRBJ2-7, with 8 bases matching TRBD2. CDR1 GTSNPN and CDR2 SVGIG come from the germline V gene (reference sequence). This CDR3 is built from 16 residues. V lost 2 bases, J lost 7 bases, and 16 bases stayed unmatched. The CDR3 is CAWSSPITGTRGEQYF. The CDR3 DNA follows: TGTGCCTGGAGTTCGCCCATCACCGGGACTAGGGGAGAGCAGTACTTC.

This chain links TRBV6-4 with TRBJ2-3; a weak D match, TRBD1 (6 bases). Trimming stripped 0 bases from V and 11 bases from J, with 12 bases between. Germline CDR1 MRHNA, CDR2 SNTAGT. The CDR3 has 13 amino acids. CDR3 sequence reads: CASSDSQGSGQYF. In nucleotides, the CDR3 is TGTGCCAGCAGTGACTCTCAGGGGTCGGGGCAGTATTTT.

This clone was found once. The chain employs TRBV18 and TRBJ1-6; 8 bases align to TRBD1. The CDR3 consists of 15 residues. CDR1 is KGHSH, CDR2 LQKENI, per germline. The J segment lost 7 bases and the V segment lost 3 bases, leaving 5 bases of the junction unmatched. In nucleotides, the CDR3 is TGTGCCAGCTCACCGACAGGGGCGATCAATTCACCCCTCCACTTT. This encodes CASSPTGAINSPLHF.

The rearrangement uses TRBV20-1 and TRBJ2-1, with D unclear. The V end was cut by 7 bases, the J end by 11 bases, with 15 bases between. Germline-derived CDR1 and CDR2 are DFQATT and SNEGSKA (reference sequence). CDR3 length equals 11 residues. In DNA, the CDR3 is TGCAGTGTTAAAGGAGCCGCTCAGCAGTTCTTC. Amino acids: CSVKGAAQQFF.

The chain couples TRBV7-9 to TRBJ2-5, with 7 bases identical to TRBD1. This CDR3 is 13 amino acids long. V dropped 6 bases and J dropped 1; count of bases not matched to a gene: 2. Germline CDR1 SEHNR, CDR2 FQNEAQ (reference sequence). The CDR3 sequence is CASSRDSQETQYF. CDR3 DNA: TGTGCCAGCAGTAGGGACAGCCAAGAGACCCAGTACTTC.

The chain has TRBV2 and TRBJ2-7; D ambiguous. V dropped 3 bases and J dropped 0 bases, with 12 bases sitting between them. CDR3 length: 15 residues. Germline values: CDR1 SNHLY, CDR2 FYNNEI. Here the CDR3 reads CASSDLEISSYEQYF. The CDR3 region has the DNA TGTGCCAGCAGTGATCTCGAGATTAGCTCCTACGAGCAGTACTTC.

This clone was recorded once. V gene TRBV30 combines with J gene TRBJ2-2; 9 positions agree with TRBD1. The CDR3 spans 16 residues. V lost 1 base and J lost 2; bases outside the gene matches: 5. The V gene's germline CDR1 is GTSNPN and CDR2 SVGIG (reference sequence). The CDR3, as DNA: TGTGCCTGGAGTGACGAACAGGGGGCAAACACCGGGGAGCTGTTTTTT. Protein sequence: CAWSDEQGANTGELFF. Full variable domain (outside the CDR3, taken from reference TRBV30 and TRBJ2-2): SQTIHQWPATLVQPVGSPLSLECTVEGTSNPNLYWYRQAAGRGLQLLFYSVGIGQISSEVPQNLSASRPQDRQFILSSKKLLLSDSGFYLCAWSDEQGANTGELFFGEGSRLTVL.

V gene TRBV9 combines with J gene TRBJ2-1, with 8 bases matching TRBD2. Germline CDR1 and CDR2: SGDLS and YYNGEE. The CDR3 spans 16 residues. Trimming at V came to 3 bases and at J to 6 bases, leaving 11 bases not matched to a gene. The CDR3 nucleotides are TGTGCCAGCAGCGCCGGGACTAGTTTAGCGATCAATGAGCAGTTCTTC. Its protein product is CASSAGTSLAINEQFF. Filled out from reference TRBV9 and TRBJ2-1, the complete variable domain reads DSGVTQTPKHLITATGQRVTLRCSPRSGDLSVYWYQQSLDQGLQFLIQYYNGEERAKGNILERFSAQQFPDLHSELNLSSLELGDSALYFCASSAGTSLAINEQFFGPGTRLTVL.

This sequence joins TRBV5-4 and TRBJ2-3; 15 bases align to TRBD2. Trimming removed 0 bases from V and 0 bases from J; junction bases left unmatched: 5. The germline V gene has CDR1 SGHNT and CDR2 YYREEE (reference sequence). CDR3 size: 19 residues. DNA of the CDR3: TGTGCCAGCAGCTTGGCAGGGACTAGCGGGGGGATAAGCACAGATACGCAGTATTTT. Translating gives CASSLAGTSGGISTDTQYF.

This clone was recorded once. The genes are TRBV5-6 and TRBJ1-2, with D perhaps matching TRBD1 (6 bases). This CDR3 has 14 residues. The germline V gene has CDR1 SGHDT and CDR2 YYEEEE. V lost 2 bases, J lost 0 bases, and 8 bases lay in between. The CDR3 protein is CASSLQGANYGYTF. The CDR3 DNA is TGTGCCAGCAGCTTACAGGGAGCTAACTATGGCTACACCTTC.